Shown below are 5 T cell receptor beta chains from a single sample sequenced in a study of identical twins. Using its own MiXCR run on the 5' RACE reads, TCRdb lists one record per CDR3 protein. The sample holds approximately 620,000 distinct CDR3 sequences, 8.6% seen once. These data were also filed under a second study, of yellow fever vaccine responses in identical twins.

Sequenced sample: PBMCs. The receptors here all came from a woman aged 18-30 years in good health.

This clonotype was seen repeatedly, ten times or more. An end of the junction differs from the germline gene, which may be a read error. The chain employs TRBV29-1 and TRBJ2-7; 10 nucleotides line up with TRBD1. CDR1 SQVTM and CDR2 ANQGSEA come from the germline V gene. The CDR3 sequence is 14 residues long. The DNA for the CDR3 is TGCAGCGTGGAAGATGACAGGGGGCCCTACGAGCAGTACTTC. Translation: CSVEDDRGPYEQYF.

The table lists this clonotype with a few counts. This chain's CDR3 is CAWRTSGAQYF. CDR3 DNA: TGTGCCTGGAGGACTAGCGGGGCTCAGTACTTC. The chain employs TRBV30 and TRBJ2-7; TRBD2 matches 11 bases. V lost 3 bases, J lost 10 bases, and 2 bases stayed unmatched. The germline V gene has CDR1 GTSNPN and CDR2 SVGIG (reference sequence). The CDR3 has 11 residues.

The chain links TRBV20-1 to TRBJ1-5; a possible D gene is TRBD1 (5 bases). Germline V gives CDR1 DFQATT, CDR2 SNEGSKA (reference sequence). The CDR3 runs to 17 residues. Trimming pared 3 bases from V and 0 bases from J, leaving 18 bases between. The CDR3 region is CSASAASGVYSNQPQHF. In DNA, the CDR3 is TGCAGTGCTAGTGCCGCCTCGGGGGTTTATAGCAATCAGCCCCAGCATTTT.

At least ten counts were recorded for this clonotype. The chain links TRBV5-1 to TRBJ2-7; D might be TRBD1 (6 bases). CDR1 and CDR2 from the germline V gene are SGHRS and YFSETQ. V lost 2 bases to trimming and J lost 2 bases, with 14 bases between them. CDR3 length equals 15 residues. The CDR3 region is CASSFSDRPPYEQYF. The CDR3 bases are TGCGCCAGCAGCTTTTCGGACAGACCGCCCTACGAGCAGTACTTC.

The chain uses TRBV7-9 and TRBJ2-7, with D perhaps matching TRBD2 (5 bases). Germline V gives CDR1 SEHNR, CDR2 FQNEAQ (reference sequence). The CDR3 spans 14 residues. Trimming cost V 5 bases and J 4 bases, with 15 bases left between them. CDR3 loop: CASSPPTGEYEQYF. The CDR3 DNA sequence: TGTGCCAGCAGCCCACCCACCGGGGAGTACGAGCAGTACTTC.